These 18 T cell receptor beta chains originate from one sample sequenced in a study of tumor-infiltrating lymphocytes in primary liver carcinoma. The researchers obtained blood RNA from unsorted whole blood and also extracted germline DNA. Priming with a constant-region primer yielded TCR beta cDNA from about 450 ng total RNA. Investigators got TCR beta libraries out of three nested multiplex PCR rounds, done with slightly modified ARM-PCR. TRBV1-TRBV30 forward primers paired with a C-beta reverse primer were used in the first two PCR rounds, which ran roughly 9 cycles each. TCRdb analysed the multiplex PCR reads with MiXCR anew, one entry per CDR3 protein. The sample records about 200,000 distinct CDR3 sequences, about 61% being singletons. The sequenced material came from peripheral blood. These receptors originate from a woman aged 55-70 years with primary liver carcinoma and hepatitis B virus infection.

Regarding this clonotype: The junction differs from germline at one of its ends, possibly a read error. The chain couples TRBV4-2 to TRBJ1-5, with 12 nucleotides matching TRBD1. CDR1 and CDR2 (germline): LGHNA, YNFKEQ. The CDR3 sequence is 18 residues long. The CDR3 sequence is CASSQFAGTGGSGQPQYF. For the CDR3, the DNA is TGTGCCAGCAGCCAATTCGCCGGGACAGGGGGCTCGGGTCAGCCCCAGTACTTT.

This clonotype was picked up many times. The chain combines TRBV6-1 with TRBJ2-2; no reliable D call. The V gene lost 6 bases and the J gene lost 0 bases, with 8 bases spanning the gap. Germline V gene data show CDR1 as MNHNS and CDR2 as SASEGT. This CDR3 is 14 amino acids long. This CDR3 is CASRYTTNTGELFF. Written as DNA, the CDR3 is TGTGCCAGCAGGTACACGACGAACACCGGGGAGCTGTTTTTT.

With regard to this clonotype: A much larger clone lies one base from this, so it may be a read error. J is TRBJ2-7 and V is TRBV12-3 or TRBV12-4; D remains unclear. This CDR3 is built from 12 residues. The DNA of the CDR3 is TGTGGCAGCAGAATAAATTCCTACGAGCAGTACTTC. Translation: CGSRINSYEQYF.

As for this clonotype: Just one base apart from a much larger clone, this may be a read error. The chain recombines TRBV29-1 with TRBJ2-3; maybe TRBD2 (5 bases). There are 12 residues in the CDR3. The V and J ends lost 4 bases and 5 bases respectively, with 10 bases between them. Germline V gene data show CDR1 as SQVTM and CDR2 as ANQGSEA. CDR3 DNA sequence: TGCAGCGTTGGCGGGTACATAGATACGCAGTATTTT. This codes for CSVGGYIDTQYF.

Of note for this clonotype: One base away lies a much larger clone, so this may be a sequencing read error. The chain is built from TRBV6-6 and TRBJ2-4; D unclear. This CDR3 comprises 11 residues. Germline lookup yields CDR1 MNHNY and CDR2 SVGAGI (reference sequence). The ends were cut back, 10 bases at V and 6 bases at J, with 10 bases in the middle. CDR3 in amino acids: CATSFPNIQYF. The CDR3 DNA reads TGTGCCACGAGTTTCCCAAACATTCAGTACTTC.

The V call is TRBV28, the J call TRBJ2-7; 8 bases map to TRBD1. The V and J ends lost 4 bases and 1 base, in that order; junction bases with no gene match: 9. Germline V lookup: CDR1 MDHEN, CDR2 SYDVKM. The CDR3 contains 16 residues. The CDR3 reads CASSSLGQEASYEQYF. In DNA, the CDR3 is TGTGCCAGCAGTTCCCTGGGACAGGAGGCATCCTACGAGCAGTACTTC.

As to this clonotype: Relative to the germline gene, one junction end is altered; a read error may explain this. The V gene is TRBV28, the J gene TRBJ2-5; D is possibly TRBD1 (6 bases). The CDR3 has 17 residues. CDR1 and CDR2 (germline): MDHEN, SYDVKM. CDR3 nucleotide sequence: TGTGCCAGCAGTGTCGGGACATCACGGTTATGGGGAGAGAGCCAGTACTTC. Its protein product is CASSVGTSRLWGESQYF.

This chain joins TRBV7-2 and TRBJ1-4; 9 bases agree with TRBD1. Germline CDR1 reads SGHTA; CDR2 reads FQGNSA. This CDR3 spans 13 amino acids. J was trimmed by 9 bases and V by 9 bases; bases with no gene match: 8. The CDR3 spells CARSKNRGQKLFF. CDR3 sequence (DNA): TGTGCCAGGAGCAAGAACAGGGGGCAAAAACTGTTTTTT.

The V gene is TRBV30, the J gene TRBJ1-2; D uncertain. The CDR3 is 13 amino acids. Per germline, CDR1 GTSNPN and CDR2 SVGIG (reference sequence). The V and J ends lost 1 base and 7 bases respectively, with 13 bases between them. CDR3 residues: CAWSGGSVAGYTF. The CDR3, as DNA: TGTGCCTGGAGTGGCGGGTCGGTAGCTGGCTACACCTTC.

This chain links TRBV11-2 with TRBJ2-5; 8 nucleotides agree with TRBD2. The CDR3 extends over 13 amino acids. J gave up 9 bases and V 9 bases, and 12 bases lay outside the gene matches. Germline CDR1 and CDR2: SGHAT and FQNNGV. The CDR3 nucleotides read TGTGCCAGTAGCCTCGGGACGCGGGAGGCCCAGTACTTC. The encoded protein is CASSLGTREAQYF.

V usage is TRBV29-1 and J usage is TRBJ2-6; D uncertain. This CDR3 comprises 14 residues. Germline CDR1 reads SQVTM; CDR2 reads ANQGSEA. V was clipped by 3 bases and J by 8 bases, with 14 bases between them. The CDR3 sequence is CSVDAGSRTNVLTF. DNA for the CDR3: TGCAGCGTTGATGCCGGCTCTAGGACCAACGTCCTGACTTTC.

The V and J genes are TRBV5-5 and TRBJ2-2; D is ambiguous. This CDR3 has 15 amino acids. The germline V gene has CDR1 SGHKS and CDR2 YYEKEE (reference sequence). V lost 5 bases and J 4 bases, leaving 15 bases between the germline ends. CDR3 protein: CASRWSFLATGELFF. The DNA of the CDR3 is TGTGCCAGCAGATGGAGTTTTCTGGCCACCGGGGAGCTGTTTTTT.

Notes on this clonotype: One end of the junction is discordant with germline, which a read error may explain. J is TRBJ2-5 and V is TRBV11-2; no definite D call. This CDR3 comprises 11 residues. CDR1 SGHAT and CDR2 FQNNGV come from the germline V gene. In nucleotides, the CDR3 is TGTACCAGCAGCGCAAGAGAGACCCAGCACTTC. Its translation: CTSSARETQHF.

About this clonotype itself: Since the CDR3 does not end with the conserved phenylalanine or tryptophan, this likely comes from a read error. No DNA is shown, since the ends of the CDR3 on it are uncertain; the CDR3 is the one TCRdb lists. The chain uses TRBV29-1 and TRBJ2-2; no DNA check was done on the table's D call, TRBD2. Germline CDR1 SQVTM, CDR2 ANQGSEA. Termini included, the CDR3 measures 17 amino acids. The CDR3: CSVALGLAGGGTGELLL.

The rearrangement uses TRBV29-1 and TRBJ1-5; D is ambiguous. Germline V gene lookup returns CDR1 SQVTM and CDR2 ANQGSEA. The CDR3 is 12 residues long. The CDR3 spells CNVKGPNQPQHF. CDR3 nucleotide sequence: TGCAACGTCAAAGGACCGAATCAGCCCCAGCATTTT.

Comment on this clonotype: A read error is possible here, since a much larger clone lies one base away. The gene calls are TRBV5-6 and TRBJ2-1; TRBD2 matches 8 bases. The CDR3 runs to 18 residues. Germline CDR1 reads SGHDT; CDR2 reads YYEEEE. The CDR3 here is CASNLAPGGRGNYNEQFF. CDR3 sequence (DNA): TGTGCCAGCAACTTGGCTCCGGGGGGGCGGGGAAACTACAATGAGCAGTTCTTC.

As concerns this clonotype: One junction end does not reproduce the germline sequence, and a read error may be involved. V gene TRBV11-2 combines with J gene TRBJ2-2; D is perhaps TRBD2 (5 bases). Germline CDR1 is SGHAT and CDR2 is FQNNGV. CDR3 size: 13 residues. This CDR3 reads CGSSSDRTGELFF. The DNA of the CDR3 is TGTGGCAGCAGCTCGGATAGGACTGGGGAGCTGTTTTTT.

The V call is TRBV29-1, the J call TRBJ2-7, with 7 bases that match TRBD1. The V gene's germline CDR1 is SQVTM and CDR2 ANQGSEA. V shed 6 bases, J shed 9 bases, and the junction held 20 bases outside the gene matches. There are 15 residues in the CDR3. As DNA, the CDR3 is TGCAGCGTACTGCAGTGGCGGTACAGGGGTAACGGGCAGTACTTC. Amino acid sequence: CSVLQWRYRGNGQYF.